This TCR beta chain appears in the sequencing data of a study of T cell responses to AZD1222 COVID-19 vaccine. Broader study findings: The study found vaccine-associated CD4 TCRs spanning spike, dominant at 160-218 and 743-854.

Of note for this clone: The antigen remains unidentified.

Measured with immunoSEQ multiplex PCR; TCRdb has only the in-frame clones, and not every one. The data contain roughly 150,000 clones, 92% of them singletons. V lost 0 bases to trimming and J lost 4 bases, with 9 bases between them. This CDR3 has 14 residues. The V gene's germline CDR1 is MNHEY and CDR2 SVGAGI. The sample here was peripheral blood, taken on day 0 of AZD1222 vaccination. The clonotype was recovered from an adult in good health. The chain joins TRBV6-5 to TRBJ1-1, with unresolved D. CDR3 sequence reads: CASSYSMGGTEAFF. The CDR3 nucleotides are TGTGCCAGCAGTTACTCCATGGGAGGCACTGAAGCTTTCTTT.